This T cell receptor (beta chain) stems from a study of post-analysis software for immune sequencing data. Study-level findings and limits: A handful of TRBV segments (TRBV5-6, TRBV5-1 and TRBV20-1 among them) occurred more frequently in patients than in controls. Clustering by F measure revealed strong co-clustering among samples prepared together in one batch. Controls' normalized Chao1 diversity significantly exceeded that of multiple sclerosis patients.

With respect to this clonotype: Its specificity is unknown.

Each TCR beta cDNA library carried unique molecular identifiers. TCRdb used MiXCR to reprocess the PCR reads, holding one entry per CDR3 protein. The sample carries roughly 800,000 distinct CDR3 sequences, around 53% recorded once. Germline CDR1 is ENHRY and CDR2 is SYGVKD. V was pared by 0 bases and J by 3 bases, with 5 bases between. The CDR3 spans 13 residues. The TCR originated in a girl aged 5-17 years with multiple sclerosis. V is TRBV10-3 and J is TRBJ1-1, with no clear D. The sample taken for sequencing was blood. CDR3 bases: TGTGCCATCAGTGAGTCTGGGTACACTGAAGCTTTCTTT. It specifies CAISESGYTEAFF.